A selection of T cell receptor beta chains follows, all from one sample in a study of vaccination and CD4 T cells after COVID-19. TCRdb re-called the PCR reads through MiXCR, storing one row per CDR3 protein. This table holds over 10,000 distinct CDR3 sequences, roughly 42% found once. Their target antigens are unknown. Sequencing was performed on cultured CD4+ T cells from blood, taken after SARS-CoV-2 vaccination. These receptors all come from a human donor with COVID-19. Both conserved end residues are part of each CDR3. D genes are given only for firm matches. A clone size is listed for some rows: how often the clone was seen (once, few, many), or a class if it is expanded.

v_gene	d_gene	abundance	j_gene	CDR3nt	CDR3aa
TRBV6-1	.	.	TRBJ2-1	TGTGCCACCCGATCAACGGTAAATGAGCAGTTCTTC	CATRSTVNEQFF
TRBV7-6	.	few	TRBJ2-5	TGTGCCAGCAGCCCCCCGGGCCGTGTGGGAGAGACCCAGTACTTC	CASSPPGRVGETQYF
TRBV7-6	.	few	TRBJ2-2	TGTGCCAGCAGCGTTTCTAACACCGGGGAGCTGTTTTTT	CASSVSNTGELFF
TRBV7-3	.	once	TRBJ1-1	TGTGCCAGCAGCATACGACCGAGGACTGAAGCTTTCTTT	CASSIRPRTEAFF
TRBV6-5	.	.	TRBJ2-7	TGTGCCAGCAGTTGGCAGGGCCGCTCCTACGAGCAGTACTTC	CASSWQGRSYEQYF
TRBV6-2/TRBV6-3	.	.	TRBJ1-6	TGTGCCAGCAGTTACTCAGTCACTACTAATTCACCCCTCCACTTT	CASSYSVTTNSPLHF
TRBV6-1	TRBD2	few	TRBJ2-3	TGTGCCAGCAGACATTCGGGACTAGCGGGGATGGATACGCAGTATTTT	CASRHSGLAGMDTQYF
TRBV5-4	TRBD2	.	TRBJ2-2	TGTGCCAGCAGCTGGGCGGGGGGAACCGGGGAGCTGTTTTTT	CASSWAGGTGELFF
TRBV10-3	.	.	TRBJ2-2	TGTGCCATCAGCACTACCCGGGACCCTAACACCGGGGAGCTGTTTTTT	CAISTTRDPNTGELFF
TRBV20-1	.	.	TRBJ1-1	TGCAGTGCTAGAGAGGGGACTGAAGCTTTCTTT	CSAREGTEAFF
TRBV7-2	.	once	TRBJ2-1	TGTGCCAGCAGCACCAGAGGCGCTTACATTGAGCAGTTCTTC	CASSTRGAYIEQFF
TRBV14	TRBD1	.	TRBJ2-1	TGTGCCAGCAGCCCCTTAAGAGGGGGCGCCTCCTACAATGAGCAGTTCTTC	CASSPLRGGASYNEQFF
TRBV2	.	medium-sized	TRBJ2-6	TGTGCCAGCAGTTCATCTGGGGCCAACGTCCTGACTTTC	CASSSSGANVLTF
TRBV6-7	.	few	TRBJ1-5	TGTGCCAGCAGTCCGCGGACAGATTATAGCAATCAGCCCCAGCATTTT	CASSPRTDYSNQPQHF
TRBV6-1	.	.	TRBJ1-2	TGTGCCAGCAGCTTTAATAACTATGGCTACACCTTC	CASSFNNYGYTF
TRBV6-4	.	.	TRBJ1-6	TGTGCCAGCAGTGTAGTTCGGGGAGCTGGTTCACCCCTCCACTTT	CASSVVRGAGSPLHF
TRBV2	TRBD1	.	TRBJ1-2	TGTGCCAGCAGAGACCGGACAGGCCTGAATGGCTACACCTTC	CASRDRTGLNGYTF
TRBV20-1	.	.	TRBJ2-7	TGCAGTGCCCGGACCAGCCCCTACGAGCAGTACTTC	CSARTSPYEQYF
TRBV6-1	TRBD1	.	TRBJ1-2	TGTGCCAGCAGTCCCGGGACAGGGGCCCTTCTTGGCTACACCTTC	CASSPGTGALLGYTF
TRBV20-1	TRBD2	.	TRBJ2-1	TGCAGTGCTCCGCTAGCGGGGGGGCGGCGTGAGCAGTTCTTC	CSAPLAGGRREQFF
TRBV7-2	.	.	TRBJ2-7	TGTGCCACTGGACAGTTCGACAACTACGAGCAGTACTTC	CATGQFDNYEQYF
TRBV11-3	TRBD1	.	TRBJ1-6	TGTGCCAGCAGCTTAGCCGGGACAGCAAATTCACCCCTCCACTTT	CASSLAGTANSPLHF
TRBV6-1	.	few	TRBJ2-3	TGTGCCAGCGGATCGGGGGCGGACCGCGGGGATACGCAGTATTTT	CASGSGADRGDTQYF
TRBV7-6	.	few	TRBJ1-5	TGTGCCAGCAGCCCCGGCGGGGGGAGCAATCAGCCCCAGCATTTT	CASSPGGGSNQPQHF
TRBV7-6	.	.	TRBJ2-1	TGTGCCAGCAGCTTAGGCGGTAGCGGCCCCTACAATGAGCAGTTCTTC	CASSLGGSGPYNEQFF
TRBV18	.	.	TRBJ2-5	TGTGCCAGCTCACCCCAGCTGGGGGACGCGACCCAGTACTTC	CASSPQLGDATQYF
TRBV20-1	.	.	TRBJ1-5	TGCAGTGCTCCCGTAGGGGGGAGCAATCAGCCCCAGCATTTT	CSAPVGGSNQPQHF
TRBV12-3/TRBV12-4	.	.	TRBJ1-6	TGTGCCAGCAGTTCCTCCGGGGGGAGTTCACCCCTCCACTTT	CASSSSGGSSPLHF
TRBV6-1	.	.	TRBJ1-1	TGTGCCAGCTCCCCCCGGGGGCGGCTGAACACTGAAGCTTTCTTT	CASSPRGRLNTEAFF
TRBV12-3/TRBV12-4	.	.	TRBJ2-5	TGTGCCAGCAGTTTCCACCCACGGCAAGAGACCCAGTACTTC	CASSFHPRQETQYF
TRBV27	.	.	TRBJ2-7	TGTGCCAGCAGTTTACAAACAGGTTTCGGCGAGCAGTACTTC	CASSLQTGFGEQYF
TRBV6-5	.	.	TRBJ1-1	TGTGCCAGCAGTTACTCGGGGGCGGTTTTCTTT	CASSYSGAVFF
TRBV6-5	TRBD2	.	TRBJ2-3	TGTGCCAGCAGTTACGGAGCGGGGGGCTCCCGGGGGCAGTATTTT	CASSYGAGGSRGQYF
TRBV28	.	once	TRBJ2-1	TGTGCCAGCAGAGAGACAGCAATCAATGAGCAGTTCTTC	CASRETAINEQFF
TRBV28	.	.	TRBJ1-1	TGTGCCAGCAGTGGAGGGGTCGAAGCTTTCTTT	CASSGGVEAFF
TRBV6-5	.	.	TRBJ1-2	TGTGCCAGCAGTTACTCCTCAGGGGCCCAACGGTATGGCTACACCTTC	CASSYSSGAQRYGYTF
TRBV20-1	.	.	TRBJ1-3	TGCAGTGCTAGAGCGGGGGGGGGAAACACCATATATTTT	CSARAGGGNTIYF
TRBV2	.	.	TRBJ2-1	TGTGCCAGCAGTGAACACTTAGCGGCCAATGAGCAGTTCTTC	CASSEHLAANEQFF
TRBV6-1	TRBD2	.	TRBJ2-1	TGTGCCAGCACCCGACTAGCGGGGGGCGCCTACAATGAGCAGTTCTTC	CASTRLAGGAYNEQFF
TRBV25-1	.	.	TRBJ2-3	TGTGCCAGCAGTGAATATCAGGGGGTGGGGGGAGATACGCAGTATTTT	CASSEYQGVGGDTQYF
TRBV30	.	few	TRBJ1-1	TGTGCCTGGACTATAAGCCAGGGGCAGTACACTGAAGCTTTCTTT	CAWTISQGQYTEAFF
TRBV5-1	.	.	TRBJ1-6	TGCGCCAGCAGCTTGGGTGGCAGGGATAATTCACCCCTCCACTTT	CASSLGGRDNSPLHF
TRBV28	.	few	TRBJ1-2	TGTGCCAGCTCCAGTGGGAGTAACTATGGCTACACCTTC	CASSSGSNYGYTF
TRBV5-1	TRBD1	.	TRBJ2-6	TGCGCCAGCTCCGGGACAGGGGTTGGGGCCAACGTCCTGACTTTC	CASSGTGVGANVLTF
TRBV28	.	once	TRBJ1-5	TGTGCCAGCAGTTTAGGAGGGGCTCGCAATCAGCCCCAGCATTTT	CASSLGGARNQPQHF
TRBV2	.	.	TRBJ1-3	TGTGCCAGCAGTTCCAGAAACACCATATATTTT	CASSSRNTIYF
TRBV11-2	.	.	TRBJ1-6	TGTGCCAGCAGCTCATCTGGGGGTAGGGGGAACTTACCCCTCCACTTT	CASSSSGGRGNLPLHF
TRBV28	.	.	TRBJ1-2	TGTGCCAGCAGTTTACGGACGGCCCTTGGCTACACCTTC	CASSLRTALGYTF
TRBV20-1	.	.	TRBJ1-3	TGCAGTGCTAGAGATCACGCAGAATCTGGAAACACCATATATTTT	CSARDHAESGNTIYF
TRBV6-1	.	medium-sized	TRBJ1-2	TGTGCCAGCCGTCGCATACAGGACTCTAAAGCCGGCTACACCTTC	CASRRIQDSKAGYTF
TRBV19	.	.	TRBJ1-5	TGTGCCAGTTGTGGATTGGGAGAGCGGGATCGGACCCAGCATTTT	CASCGLGERDRTQHF
TRBV20-1	TRBD2	.	TRBJ2-5	TGCAGTGCGGGTCCTAGCGGGGGGATCCAAGAGACCCAGTACTTC	CSAGPSGGIQETQYF
TRBV20-1	TRBD2	few	TRBJ2-3	TGCAGTGCTAGAGATGGGTCGGGGGGGCAGGGAGATACGCAGTATTTT	CSARDGSGGQGDTQYF
TRBV18	.	.	TRBJ1-3	TGTGCCAGCTCACCACCCCCGGCGCCTAGCTCTGGAAACACCATATATTTT	CASSPPPAPSSGNTIYF